This T cell receptor beta chain was recorded in a study of T cells after yellow fever vaccination. Details on this clonotype: Its antigen is not identified.

MiXCR was run by TCRdb on the 5' RACE reads, yielding one entry per CDR3 protein. The sample consists of fewer than 650,000 distinct CDR3 sequences, 21% of them appearing once. The germline V and J ends were trimmed by 1 base and 4 bases, with 4 bases remaining between them. CDR3 length: 12 amino acids. Germline lookup yields CDR1 KGHSH and CDR2 LQKENI. Whole-study results and caveats: On re-exposure, the response was weaker but peaked faster, at day 5 versus 15.

This chain uses TRBV18 with TRBJ2-5; D is undetermined. This receptor was obtained from a young man who received the YFV17D yellow fever vaccine. The sample in question was PBMCs, obtained less than 25 days after the first yellow fever vaccination. The CDR3 loop is CASSPQIETQYF. The CDR3 bases are TGTGCCAGCTCACCACAAATAGAGACCCAGTACTTC.